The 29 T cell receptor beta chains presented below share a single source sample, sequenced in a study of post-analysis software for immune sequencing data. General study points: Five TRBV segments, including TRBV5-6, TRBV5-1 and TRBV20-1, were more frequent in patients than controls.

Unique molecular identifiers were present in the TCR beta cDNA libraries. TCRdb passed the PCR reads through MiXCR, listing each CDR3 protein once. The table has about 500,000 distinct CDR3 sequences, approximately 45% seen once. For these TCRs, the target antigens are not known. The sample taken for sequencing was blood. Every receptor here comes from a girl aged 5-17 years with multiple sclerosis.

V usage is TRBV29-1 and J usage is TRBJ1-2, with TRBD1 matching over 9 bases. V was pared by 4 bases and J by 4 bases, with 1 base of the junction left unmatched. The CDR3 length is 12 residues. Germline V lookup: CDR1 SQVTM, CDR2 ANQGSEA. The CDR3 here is CSVGQGVYGYTF. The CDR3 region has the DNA TGCAGCGTTGGACAGGGGGTCTATGGCTACACCTTC.

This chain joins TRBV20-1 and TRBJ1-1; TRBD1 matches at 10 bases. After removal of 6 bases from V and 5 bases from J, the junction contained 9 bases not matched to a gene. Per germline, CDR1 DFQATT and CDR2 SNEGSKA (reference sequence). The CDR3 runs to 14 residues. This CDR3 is CSATLGQGGTEAFF. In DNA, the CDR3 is TGCAGTGCCACCCTTGGACAGGGGGGTACTGAAGCTTTCTTT.

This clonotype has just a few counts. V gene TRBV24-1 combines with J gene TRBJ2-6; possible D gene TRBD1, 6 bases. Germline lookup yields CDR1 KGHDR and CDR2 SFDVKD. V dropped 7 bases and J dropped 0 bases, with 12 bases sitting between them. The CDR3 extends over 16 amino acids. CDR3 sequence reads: CATSNTGHSGANVLTF. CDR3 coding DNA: TGTGCCACCAGCAACACAGGGCACTCTGGGGCCAACGTCCTGACTTTC.

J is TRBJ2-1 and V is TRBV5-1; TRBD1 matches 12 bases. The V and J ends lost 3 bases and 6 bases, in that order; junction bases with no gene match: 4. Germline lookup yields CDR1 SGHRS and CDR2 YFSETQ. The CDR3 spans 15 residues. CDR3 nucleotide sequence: TGCGCCAGCAGCTCGGGACAGGGGGCGGCCAATGAGCAGTTCTTC. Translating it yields CASSSGQGAANEQFF.

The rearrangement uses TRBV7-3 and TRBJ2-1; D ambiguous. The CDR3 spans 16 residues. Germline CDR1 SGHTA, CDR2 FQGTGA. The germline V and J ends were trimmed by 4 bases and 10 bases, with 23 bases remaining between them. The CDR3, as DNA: TGTGCCAGCAGCTCCCGGCCCACGGGTTTCGGGCACGAGCAGTTCTTC. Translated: CASSSRPTGFGHEQFF.

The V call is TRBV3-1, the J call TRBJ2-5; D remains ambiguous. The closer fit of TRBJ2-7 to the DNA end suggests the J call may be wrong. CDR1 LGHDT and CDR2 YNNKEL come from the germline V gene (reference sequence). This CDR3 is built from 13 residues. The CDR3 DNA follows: TGTGCCAGCAGCCAAGAATCCATATACGAGCAGTACTTC. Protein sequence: CASSQESIYEQYF.

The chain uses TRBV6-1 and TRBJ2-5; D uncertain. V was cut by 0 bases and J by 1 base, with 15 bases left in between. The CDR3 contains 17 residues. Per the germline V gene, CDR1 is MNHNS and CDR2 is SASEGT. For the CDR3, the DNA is TGTGCCAGCAGTGAAGCTTCGGCAGTCGGCGGCCAAGAGACCCAGTACTTC. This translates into CASSEASAVGGQETQYF.

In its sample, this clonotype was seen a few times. CDR3 amino acids: CASSSEIVTQYF. In DNA, the CDR3 is TGTGCCAGCAGCTCCGAGATTGTTACGCAGTATTTT. V usage is TRBV5-5 and J usage is TRBJ2-3; D unresolved. Trimming took off 3 bases at V and 8 bases at J, with 10 bases between the two ends. The CDR3 is 12 residues long. CDR1 SGHKS and CDR2 YYEKEE come from the germline V gene (reference sequence).

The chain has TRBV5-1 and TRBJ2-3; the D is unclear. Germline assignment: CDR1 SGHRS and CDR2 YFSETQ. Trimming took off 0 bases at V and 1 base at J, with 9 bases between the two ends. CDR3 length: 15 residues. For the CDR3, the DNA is TGCGCCAGCAGCTTGGCCGGCCTCCGCACAGATACGCAGTATTTT. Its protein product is CASSLAGLRTDTQYF.

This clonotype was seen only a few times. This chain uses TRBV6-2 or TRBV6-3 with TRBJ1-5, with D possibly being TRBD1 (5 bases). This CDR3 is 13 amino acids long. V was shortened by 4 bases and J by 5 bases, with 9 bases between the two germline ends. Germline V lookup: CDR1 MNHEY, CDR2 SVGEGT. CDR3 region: CASSWGKDQPQHF. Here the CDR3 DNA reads TGTGCCAGCAGTTGGGGGAAGGATCAGCCCCAGCATTTT.

This CDR3 reads CASSPGTSGRYGEQYF. In DNA, the CDR3 is TGTGCCAGCAGCCCAGGGACTAGCGGGAGATACGGCGAGCAGTACTTC. The rearrangement joins TRBV7-9 to TRBJ2-7; 14 bases line up with TRBD2. The length of the CDR3 is 16 residues. The V gene end was trimmed by 5 bases and the J gene end by 6 bases; junction bases not matched to a gene: 9. Germline V gene data show CDR1 as SEHNR and CDR2 as FQNEAQ (reference sequence).

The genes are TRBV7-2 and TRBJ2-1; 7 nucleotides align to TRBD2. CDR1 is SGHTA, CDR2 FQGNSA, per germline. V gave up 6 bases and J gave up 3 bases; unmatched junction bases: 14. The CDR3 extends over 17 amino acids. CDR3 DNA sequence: TGTGCCAGCAGGGGGACGCTAGCGGCAGTCCTCTACAATGAGCAGTTCTTC. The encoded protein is CASRGTLAAVLYNEQFF.

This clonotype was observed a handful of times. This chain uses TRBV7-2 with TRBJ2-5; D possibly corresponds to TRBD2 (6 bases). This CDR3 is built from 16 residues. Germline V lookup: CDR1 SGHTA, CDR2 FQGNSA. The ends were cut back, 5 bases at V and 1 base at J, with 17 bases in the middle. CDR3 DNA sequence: TGTGCCAGCAGCCCAAGCCTTGGTAGCGGCCAAGAGACCCAGTACTTC. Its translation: CASSPSLGSGQETQYF.

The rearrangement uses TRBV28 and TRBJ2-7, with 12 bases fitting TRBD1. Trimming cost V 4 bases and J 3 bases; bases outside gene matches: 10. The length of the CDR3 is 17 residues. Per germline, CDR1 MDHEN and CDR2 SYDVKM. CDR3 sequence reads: CASSSPLGTGGFYEQYF. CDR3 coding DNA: TGTGCCAGCAGTTCGCCCCTAGGGACAGGGGGCTTCTACGAGCAGTACTTC.

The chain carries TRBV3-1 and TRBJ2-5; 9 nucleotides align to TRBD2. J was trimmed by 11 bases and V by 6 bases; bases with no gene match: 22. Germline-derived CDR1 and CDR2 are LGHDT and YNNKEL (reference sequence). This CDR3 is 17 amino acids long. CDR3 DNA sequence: TGTGCCAGCAGTTCACGGGAAGGACTAGCGTTTCCGGGTGAGCAGTACTTC. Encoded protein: CASSSREGLAFPGEQYF.

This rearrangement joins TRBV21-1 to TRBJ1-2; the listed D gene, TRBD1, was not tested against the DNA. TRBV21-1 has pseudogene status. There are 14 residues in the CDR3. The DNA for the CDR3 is TGTGCCAGCAGCCCCTGGACGGGACTGGGAGGCTACACCTTC. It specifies CASSPWTGLGGYTF.

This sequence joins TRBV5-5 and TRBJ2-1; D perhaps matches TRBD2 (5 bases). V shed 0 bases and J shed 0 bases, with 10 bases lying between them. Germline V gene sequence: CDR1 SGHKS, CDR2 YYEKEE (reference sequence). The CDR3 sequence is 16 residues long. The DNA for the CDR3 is TGTGCCAGCAGCTTGGGAGCGGAGAGCTCCTACAATGAGCAGTTCTTC. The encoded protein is CASSLGAESSYNEQFF.

The CDR3 nucleotides are TGTGCCAGCAGCGAGACAGGGACATCCTACGAGCAGTACTTC. Its translation: CASSETGTSYEQYF. The chain combines TRBV13 with TRBJ2-7, with TRBD1 identical over 7 bases. There are 14 residues in the CDR3. With 5 bases clipped from V and 1 base from J, the junction kept 5 bases outside the gene matches. Germline CDR1 and CDR2: PRHDT and FYEKMQ (reference sequence).

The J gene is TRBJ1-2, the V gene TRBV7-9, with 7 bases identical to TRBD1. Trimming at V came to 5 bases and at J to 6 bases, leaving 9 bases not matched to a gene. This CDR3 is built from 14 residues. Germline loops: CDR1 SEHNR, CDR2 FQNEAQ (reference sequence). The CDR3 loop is CASSDRQGMDGYTF. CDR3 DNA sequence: TGTGCCAGCAGCGACCGACAGGGCATGGATGGCTACACCTTC. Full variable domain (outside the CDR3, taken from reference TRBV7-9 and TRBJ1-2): DTGVSQNPRHKITKRGQNVTFRCDPISEHNRLYWYRQTLGQGPEFLTYFQNEAQLEKSRLLSDRFSAERPKGSFSTLEIQRTEQGDSAMYLCASSDRQGMDGYTFGSGTRLTVV.

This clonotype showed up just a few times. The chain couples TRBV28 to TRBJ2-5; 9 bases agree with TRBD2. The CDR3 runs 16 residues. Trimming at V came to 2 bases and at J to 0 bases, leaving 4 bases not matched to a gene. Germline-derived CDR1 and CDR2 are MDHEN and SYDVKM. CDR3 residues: CASSLNAGGYQETQYF. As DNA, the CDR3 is TGTGCCAGCAGTTTAAACGCGGGAGGGTACCAAGAGACCCAGTACTTC. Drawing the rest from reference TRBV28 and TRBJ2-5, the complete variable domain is DVKVTQSSRYLVKRTGEKVFLECVQDMDHENMFWYRQDPGLGLRLIYFSYDVKMKEKGDIPEGYSVSREKKERFSLILESASTNQTSMYLCASSLNAGGYQETQYFGPGTRLLVL.

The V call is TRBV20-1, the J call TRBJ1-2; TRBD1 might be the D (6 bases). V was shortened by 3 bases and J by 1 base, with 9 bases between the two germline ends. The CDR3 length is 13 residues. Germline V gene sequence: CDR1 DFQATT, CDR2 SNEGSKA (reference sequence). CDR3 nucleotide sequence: TGCAGTGCTAGCCAACAGGGTAACTATGGCTACACCTTC. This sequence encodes CSASQQGNYGYTF.

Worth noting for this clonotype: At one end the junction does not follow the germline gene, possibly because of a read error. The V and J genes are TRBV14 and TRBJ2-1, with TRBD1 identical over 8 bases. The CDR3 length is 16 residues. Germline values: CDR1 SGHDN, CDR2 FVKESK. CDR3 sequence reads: CASSQWTGYSCNEQFF. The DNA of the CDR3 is TGTGCCAGCAGCCAATGGACAGGGTACTCCTGCAATGAGCAGTTCTTC.

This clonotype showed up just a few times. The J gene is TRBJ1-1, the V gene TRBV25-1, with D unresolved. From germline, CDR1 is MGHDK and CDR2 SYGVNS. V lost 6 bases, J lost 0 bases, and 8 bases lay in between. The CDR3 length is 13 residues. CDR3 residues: CASRRSLNTEAFF. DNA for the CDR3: TGTGCCAGCAGGAGGAGCTTGAACACTGAAGCTTTCTTT.

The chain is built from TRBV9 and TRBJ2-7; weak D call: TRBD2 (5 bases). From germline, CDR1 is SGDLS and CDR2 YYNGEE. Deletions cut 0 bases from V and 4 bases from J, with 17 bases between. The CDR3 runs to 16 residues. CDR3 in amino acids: CASSVGPGTMGYEQYF. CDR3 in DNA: TGTGCCAGCAGCGTAGGACCGGGAACCATGGGTTACGAGCAGTACTTC.

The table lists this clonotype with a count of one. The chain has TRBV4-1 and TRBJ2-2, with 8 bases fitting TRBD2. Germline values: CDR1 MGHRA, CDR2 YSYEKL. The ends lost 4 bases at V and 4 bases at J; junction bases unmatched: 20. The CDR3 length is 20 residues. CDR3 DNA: TGCGCCAGCAGCCTAAGGACTTCTCCCACTAGCGGAGGGGGCACCGGGGAGCTGTTTTTT. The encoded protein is CASSLRTSPTSGGGTGELFF.

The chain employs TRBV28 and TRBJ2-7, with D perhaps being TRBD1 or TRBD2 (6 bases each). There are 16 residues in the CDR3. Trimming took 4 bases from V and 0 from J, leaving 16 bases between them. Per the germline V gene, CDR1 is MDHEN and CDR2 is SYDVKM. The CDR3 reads CASSSNKQGGSYEQYF. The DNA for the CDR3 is TGTGCCAGCAGTTCGAATAAACAGGGAGGCTCCTACGAGCAGTACTTC.

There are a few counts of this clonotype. The CDR3 nucleotides are TGCAGCGTAATTGGTCCCTCCGGAGGCTATGGCTACACCTTC. This codes for CSVIGPSGGYGYTF. This chain links TRBV29-1 with TRBJ1-2, with D uncertain. This CDR3 spans 14 amino acids. The germline V gene encodes CDR1 SQVTM and CDR2 ANQGSEA. V lost 6 bases to trimming and J lost 4 bases, with 18 bases between them.

This CDR3 reads CASGAKYGYTF. The DNA for the CDR3 is TGTGCCAGCGGGGCGAAGTATGGCTACACCTTC. The chain combines TRBV6-5 with TRBJ1-2; D is perhaps TRBD1 (5 bases). V was trimmed by 8 bases and J by 5 bases, leaving 9 bases between them. The V gene's germline CDR1 is MNHEY and CDR2 SVGAGI. The CDR3 consists of 11 residues.

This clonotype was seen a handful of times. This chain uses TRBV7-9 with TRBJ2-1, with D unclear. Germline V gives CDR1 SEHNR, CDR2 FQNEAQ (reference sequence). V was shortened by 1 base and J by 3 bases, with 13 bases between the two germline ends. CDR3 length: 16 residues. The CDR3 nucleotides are TGTGCCAGCAGCTTAGGAGTCGTAGTGAGCTACAATGAGCAGTTCTTC. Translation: CASSLGVVVSYNEQFF.